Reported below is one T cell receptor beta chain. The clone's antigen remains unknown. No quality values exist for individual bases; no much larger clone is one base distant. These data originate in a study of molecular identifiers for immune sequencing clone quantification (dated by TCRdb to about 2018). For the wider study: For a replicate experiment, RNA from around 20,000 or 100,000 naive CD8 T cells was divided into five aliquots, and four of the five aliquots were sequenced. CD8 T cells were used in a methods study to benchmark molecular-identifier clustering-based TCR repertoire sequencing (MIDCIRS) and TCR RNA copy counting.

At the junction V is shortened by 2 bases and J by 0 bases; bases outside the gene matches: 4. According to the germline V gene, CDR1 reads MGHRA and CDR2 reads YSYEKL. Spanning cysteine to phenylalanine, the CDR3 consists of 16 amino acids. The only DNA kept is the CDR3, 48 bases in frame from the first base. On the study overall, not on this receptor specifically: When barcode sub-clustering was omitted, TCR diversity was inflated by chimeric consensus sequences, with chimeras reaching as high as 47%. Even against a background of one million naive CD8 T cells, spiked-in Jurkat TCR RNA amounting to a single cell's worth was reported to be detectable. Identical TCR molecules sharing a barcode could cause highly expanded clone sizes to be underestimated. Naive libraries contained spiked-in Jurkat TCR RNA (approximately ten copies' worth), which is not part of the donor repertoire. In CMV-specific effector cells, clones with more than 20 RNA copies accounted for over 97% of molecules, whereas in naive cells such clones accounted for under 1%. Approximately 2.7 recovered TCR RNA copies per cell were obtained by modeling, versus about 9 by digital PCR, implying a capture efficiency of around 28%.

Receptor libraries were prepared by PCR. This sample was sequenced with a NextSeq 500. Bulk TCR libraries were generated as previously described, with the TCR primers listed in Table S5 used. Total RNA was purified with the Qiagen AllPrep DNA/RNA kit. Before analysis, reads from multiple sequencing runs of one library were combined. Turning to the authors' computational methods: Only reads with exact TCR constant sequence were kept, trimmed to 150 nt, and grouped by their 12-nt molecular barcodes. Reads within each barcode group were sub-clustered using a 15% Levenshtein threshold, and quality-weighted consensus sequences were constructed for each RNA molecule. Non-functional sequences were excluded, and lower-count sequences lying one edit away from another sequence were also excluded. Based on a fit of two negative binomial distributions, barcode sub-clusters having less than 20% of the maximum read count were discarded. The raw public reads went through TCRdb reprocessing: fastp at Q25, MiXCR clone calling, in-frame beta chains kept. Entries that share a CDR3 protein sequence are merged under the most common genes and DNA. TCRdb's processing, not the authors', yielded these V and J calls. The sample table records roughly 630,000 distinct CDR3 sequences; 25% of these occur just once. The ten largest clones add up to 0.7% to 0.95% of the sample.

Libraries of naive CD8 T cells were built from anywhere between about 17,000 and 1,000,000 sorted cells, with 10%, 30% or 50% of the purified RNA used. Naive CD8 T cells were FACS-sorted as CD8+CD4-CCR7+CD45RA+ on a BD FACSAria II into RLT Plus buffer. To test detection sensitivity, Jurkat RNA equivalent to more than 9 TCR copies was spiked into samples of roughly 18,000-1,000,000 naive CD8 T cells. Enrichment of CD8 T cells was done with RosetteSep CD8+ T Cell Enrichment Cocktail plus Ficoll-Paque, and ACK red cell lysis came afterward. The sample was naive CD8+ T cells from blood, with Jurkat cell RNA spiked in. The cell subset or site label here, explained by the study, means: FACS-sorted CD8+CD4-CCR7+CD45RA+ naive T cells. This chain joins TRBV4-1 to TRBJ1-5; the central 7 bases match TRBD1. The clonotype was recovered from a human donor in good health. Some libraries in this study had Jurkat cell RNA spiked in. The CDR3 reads CASSQTGAPSNQPQHF. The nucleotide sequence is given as TGCGCCAGCAGCCAAACAGGGGCCCCTAGCAATCAGCCCCAGCATTTT.